This TCR beta chain was captured by sequencing in a study of control samples from healthy donors and cancer patients. CDR1 and CDR2 from the germline V gene are MDHEN and SYDVKM. There are 11 residues in the CDR3. Trimming removed 4 bases from V and 5 bases from J, with 5 bases in between. Points on this clone: Other DNA variants within this sample encode the same CDR3.

Generated by immunoSEQ multiplex PCR, the TCRdb table keeps only in-frame clones and is missing some. Among about 220,000 clones, around 94% were seen once, and the ten largest hold about 1.6%. The sequence derives from a man aged 50 to 60 in good health. Sequences were obtained from blood. The chain recombines TRBV28 with TRBJ1-2; D is ambiguous. The DNA of the CDR3 is TGTGCCAGCAGTTCTCGGTATGGCTACACCTTC. Translating gives CASSSRYGYTF.